A single sample gave rise to the 26 T cell receptor beta chains below, sequenced in a study of blood T cell repertoires in COVID-19. The assay was immunoSEQ multiplex PCR, and TCRdb's table has in-frame clones only and misses some. The table lists about 120,000 clones, 86% of them singletons, with around 4% in the top ten. Sequenced input: peripheral blood. The receptors shown here come from a man aged 35 to 55 with acute or convalescent COVID-19.

The chain couples TRBV2 to TRBJ2-2; a weak D match, TRBD1 (5 bases). The V and J ends lost 2 bases and 3 bases respectively, with 10 bases between them. CDR1 and CDR2 (germline): SNHLY, FYNNEI. The CDR3 spans 15 residues. CDR3 loop: CASSERAGYTGELFF. CDR3 coding DNA: TGTGCCAGCAGTGAAAGGGCAGGGTACACCGGGGAGCTGTTTTTT.

This rearrangement joins TRBV5-6 to TRBJ2-1; TRBD2 might be the D (7 bases). This CDR3 spans 14 amino acids. Trimming took 4 bases from V and 7 from J, leaving 15 bases between them. Germline V gene lookup returns CDR1 SGHDT and CDR2 YYEEEE. The CDR3 DNA reads TGTGCCAGCAGCCCTACCGGGGGGCGAAATGAGCAGTTCTTC. This codes for CASSPTGGRNEQFF.

The chain joins TRBV2 to TRBJ2-2, with 8 nucleotides matching TRBD1. The CDR3 runs 15 residues. Germline V gives CDR1 SNHLY, CDR2 FYNNEI. V was pared by 8 bases and J by 0 bases, with 5 bases of the junction left unmatched. The CDR3 reads CASGDRFANTGELFF. In DNA, the CDR3 is TGTGCCAGCGGGGACAGGTTCGCGAACACCGGGGAGCTGTTTTTT.

The rearrangement links TRBV11-2 to TRBJ2-5, with 12 bases aligning to TRBD2. Germline CDR1 is SGHAT and CDR2 is FQNNGV. CDR3 length equals 16 residues. V shed 4 bases and J 5 bases; nucleotides not matched to a gene: 8. CDR3: CASSSRLAGVVETQYF. CDR3 nucleotide sequence: TGTGCCAGCAGCTCCCGACTAGCGGGAGTGGTGGAGACCCAGTACTTC.

The chain couples TRBV18 to TRBJ2-2; 7 nucleotides line up with TRBD1. The CDR3 spans 17 residues. The V and J ends lost 8 bases and 2 bases, in that order; junction bases with no gene match: 14. The V gene's germline CDR1 is KGHSH and CDR2 LQKENI. This CDR3 is CASTGAVWARNTGELFF. CDR3 bases: TGTGCCAGCACAGGGGCTGTGTGGGCACGCAACACCGGGGAGCTGTTTTTT.

CDR3 sequence: CASTRSLAAGNTIYF. The CDR3 DNA reads TGTGCCAGCACCAGATCTCTGGCGGCTGGAAACACCATATATTTT. This chain uses TRBV7-2 with TRBJ1-3; unclear D gene. Trimming shortened V by 7 bases and J by 2 bases, and 15 bases separated the two germline ends. This CDR3 has 15 amino acids. Germline CDR1 reads SGHTA; CDR2 reads FQGNSA.

The chain recombines TRBV6-1 with TRBJ2-3; no clear D gene. Per the germline V gene, CDR1 is MNHNS and CDR2 is SASEGT. This CDR3 contains 14 residues. V was shortened by 5 bases and J by 4 bases, with 13 bases between the two germline ends. The CDR3 here is CASSFYSPPDTQYF. The CDR3, as DNA: TGTGCCAGCAGTTTTTACTCCCCGCCAGATACGCAGTATTTT.

This clone was found once. V gene TRBV2 combines with J gene TRBJ1-1; 7 bases are a match to TRBD1. Germline V gene sequence: CDR1 SNHLY, CDR2 FYNNEI. The J segment lost 1 base and the V segment lost 6 bases, leaving 5 bases of the junction unmatched. The CDR3 contains 14 residues. For the CDR3, the DNA is TGTGCCAGCAGGAGGGGACAGCCGAACACTGAAGCTTTCTTT. This translates into CASRRGQPNTEAFF. Full variable domain (remainder filled in from reference TRBV2 and TRBJ1-1): EPEVTQTPSHQVTQMGQEVILRCVPISNHLYFYWYRQILGQKVEFLVSFYNNEISEKSEIFDDQFSVERPDGSNFTLKIRSTKLEDSAMYFCASRRGQPNTEAFFGQGTRLTVV.

The V gene is TRBV6-5, the J gene TRBJ1-1; no firm D call. Per the germline V gene, CDR1 is MNHEY and CDR2 is SVGAGI. The V gene lost 4 bases and the J gene lost 5 bases, with 11 bases spanning the gap. This CDR3 has 13 amino acids. The DNA for the CDR3 is TGTGCCAGCAGTTCACTCTTGCGGACTGAAGCTTTCTTT. It yields the protein CASSSLLRTEAFF.

This chain links TRBV7-2 with TRBJ2-1; maybe TRBD1 (5 bases). The CDR3 totals 17 residues. Trimming cost V 1 base and J 0 bases, with 13 bases left between them. Germline CDR1 is SGHTA and CDR2 is FQGNSA. The CDR3 protein is CASSLVRQTNSYNEQFF. As DNA, the CDR3 is TGTGCCAGCAGCTTAGTGCGACAGACAAACTCCTACAATGAGCAGTTCTTC. The full variable domain, its missing parts supplied by reference TRBV7-2 and TRBJ2-1, is GAGVSQSPSNKVTEKGKDVELRCDPISGHTALYWYRQSLGQGLEFLIYFQGNSAPDKSGLPSDRFSAERTGGSVSTLTIQRTQQEDSAVYLCASSLVRQTNSYNEQFFGPGTRLTVL.

The V gene is TRBV30, the J gene TRBJ2-1; tentative D call: TRBD1 (6 bases). This CDR3 is 15 amino acids long. Germline V gene data show CDR1 as GTSNPN and CDR2 as SVGIG (reference sequence). Trimming stripped 3 bases from V and 2 bases from J, with 14 bases between. CDR3 DNA: TGTGCCTGGAGAGTAGGGGGACCGACCTACAATGAGCAGTTCTTC. It is translated as CAWRVGGPTYNEQFF.

The chain carries TRBV5-1 and TRBJ1-1; 9 nucleotides line up with TRBD1. V trimming: 4 bases; J trimming: 5 bases; junction bases outside the gene matches: 6. This CDR3 spans 14 amino acids. Germline V gene sequence: CDR1 SGHRS, CDR2 YFSETQ. CDR3 region: CASSLRDRATEAFF. Written as DNA, the CDR3 is TGCGCCAGCAGCCTCCGGGACAGGGCGACTGAAGCTTTCTTT.

This chain joins TRBV5-1 and TRBJ1-1, with 7 bases lining up with TRBD1. Germline loops: CDR1 SGHRS, CDR2 YFSETQ. The J segment lost 4 bases and the V segment lost 4 bases, leaving 7 bases of the junction unmatched. The CDR3 has 14 residues. The CDR3 nucleotides are TGCGCCAGCAGCATACAGGGGTCTGTCACTGAAGCTTTCTTT. This codes for CASSIQGSVTEAFF.

The rearrangement joins TRBV19 to TRBJ1-5, with 8 positions matching TRBD1. CDR1 LNHDA and CDR2 SQIVND come from the germline V gene (reference sequence). V trimming: 3 bases; J trimming: 2 bases; junction bases outside the gene matches: 9. The CDR3 consists of 17 residues. The CDR3 region is CASSIPTGALGNQPQHF. The CDR3 DNA sequence: TGTGCCAGTAGTATCCCGACAGGGGCCTTGGGCAATCAGCCCCAGCATTTT.

The chain couples TRBV5-6 to TRBJ2-7; no reliable D call. The CDR3 is made up of 12 amino acids. CDR1 SGHDT and CDR2 YYEEEE come from the germline V gene. V was clipped by 0 bases and J by 7 bases, with 8 bases between them. CDR3 DNA sequence: TGTGCCAGCAGCTTGGCCCCCATGGAGCAGTACTTC. Its protein is CASSLAPMEQYF.

The chain recombines TRBV21-1 with TRBJ1-1; TRBD1 was called by the table and not checked on the DNA. TRBV21-1 is noted as a pseudogene. The CDR3 is 15 residues long. The CDR3 here is CASSKAHRLNTEAFF. Written as DNA, the CDR3 is TGTGCCAGCAGCAAAGCCCACAGATTGAACACTGAAGCTTTCTTT.

CDR3 coding DNA: TGTGCCAGCACTCTTGGGACAGCAACGAACTATGGCTACACCTTC. Translated, it gives CASTLGTATNYGYTF. The chain recombines TRBV6-5 with TRBJ1-2, with TRBD1 matching 7 bases. From germline, CDR1 is MNHEY and CDR2 SVGAGI. With V trimmed by 7 bases and J by 2 bases, 10 bases remained unmatched. The CDR3 has 15 residues.

The chain couples TRBV2 to TRBJ1-5; the D is unclear. The CDR3 has 13 amino acids. V lost 2 bases and J 9 bases, leaving 11 bases between the germline ends. The germline CDR1 and CDR2 sequences are SNHLY and FYNNEI. The CDR3 nucleotides read TGTGCCAGCAGTGAATTGCGGGAACTGCCCCAGCATTTT. Its protein is CASSELRELPQHF.

The V and J genes are TRBV6-2 or TRBV6-3 and TRBJ2-7; the match to TRBD2 covers 7 bases. Germline V gene lookup returns CDR1 MNHEY and CDR2 SVGEGT. This CDR3 has 15 residues. The J segment lost 0 bases and the V segment lost 2 bases, leaving 4 bases of the junction unmatched. For the CDR3, the DNA is TGTGCCAGCAGTTACCCGACTAGCCTCTCCTACGAGCAGTACTTC. Protein: CASSYPTSLSYEQYF.

The V and J genes are TRBV27 and TRBJ1-1, with D tentatively TRBD1 (5 bases). V was cut by 0 bases and J by 2 bases, with 10 bases left in between. From germline, CDR1 is MNHEY and CDR2 SMNVEV (reference sequence). CDR3 length: 15 amino acids. The CDR3 bases are TGTGCCAGCAGTTTATCGTCCCAGGGTAACACTGAAGCTTTCTTT. Its translation: CASSLSSQGNTEAFF.

The CDR3 DNA follows: TGTGCCAGCAGCTTTAAGTCGGGACAGCAGAACACAGATACGCAGTATTTT. Translation: CASSFKSGQQNTDTQYF. The genes are TRBV13 and TRBJ2-3, with TRBD1 matching 7 bases. The trim removed 3 bases at V and 2 bases at J, leaving 11 bases unmatched. This CDR3 region has 17 residues. Germline values: CDR1 PRHDT, CDR2 FYEKMQ (reference sequence).

The chain is built from TRBV27 and TRBJ2-7; the D is unclear. The V end was cut by 4 bases, the J end by 3 bases, with 13 bases between. The CDR3 totals 14 residues. The germline CDR1 and CDR2 sequences are MNHEY and SMNVEV (reference sequence). In DNA, the CDR3 is TGTGCCAGCAGTTCACGTTCTAGTAACTACGAGCAGTACTTC. This sequence encodes CASSSRSSNYEQYF.

The chain has TRBV19 and TRBJ2-2, with 10 bases fitting TRBD2. The CDR3 has 17 residues. The germline V gene encodes CDR1 LNHDA and CDR2 SQIVND (reference sequence). V lost 2 bases and J lost 7; bases outside the gene matches: 10. CDR3 loop: CASSISSGRAWDGELFF. The CDR3 DNA follows: TGTGCCAGTAGTATATCCAGCGGGAGGGCTTGGGACGGGGAGCTGTTTTTT.

The chain uses TRBV5-4 and TRBJ1-6, with D perhaps TRBD1 (6 bases). Trimming shortened V by 4 bases and J by 7 bases, and 15 bases separated the two germline ends. The V gene's germline CDR1 is SGHNT and CDR2 YYREEE (reference sequence). This CDR3 has 15 amino acids. In DNA form, the CDR3 reads TGTGCCAGCAGCCAGGGGAGGGCAGGGAATTCACCCCTCCACTTT. Translating it yields CASSQGRAGNSPLHF.

The chain joins TRBV12-3 or TRBV12-4 to TRBJ1-6; D gene uncertain. The CDR3 totals 12 residues. V lost 5 bases, J lost 12 bases, and 11 bases lay in between. The CDR3 nucleotides read TGTGCCAGCAGTCCTCTCCGAGGACCCCTCCACTTT. This translates into CASSPLRGPLHF.

This clone is a singleton in its sample. The V and J genes are TRBV19 and TRBJ1-5; TRBD1 aligns across 8 bases. The CDR3 is 15 residues long. J gave up 6 bases and V 1 base, and 5 bases lay outside the gene matches. Germline lookup yields CDR1 LNHDA and CDR2 SQIVND (reference sequence). CDR3 amino acids: CASSIVAGGFQPQHF. CDR3 bases: TGTGCCAGTAGTATAGTGGCAGGGGGCTTTCAGCCCCAGCATTTT.